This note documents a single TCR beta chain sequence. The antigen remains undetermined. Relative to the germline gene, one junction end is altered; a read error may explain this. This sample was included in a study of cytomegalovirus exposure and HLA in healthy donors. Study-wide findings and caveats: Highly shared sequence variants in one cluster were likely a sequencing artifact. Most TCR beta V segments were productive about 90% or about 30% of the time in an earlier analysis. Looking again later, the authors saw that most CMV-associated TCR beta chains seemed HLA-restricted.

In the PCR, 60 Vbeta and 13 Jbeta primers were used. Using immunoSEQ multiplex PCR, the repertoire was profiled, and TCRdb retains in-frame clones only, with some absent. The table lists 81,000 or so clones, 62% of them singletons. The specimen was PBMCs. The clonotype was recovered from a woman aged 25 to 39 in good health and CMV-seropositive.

CDR3 region: CASSSTSRQGLFF. The CDR3 coding sequence is TGTGCCAGCAGCTCAACCTCACGTCAGGGTTTGTTCTTC. The chain uses TRBV5-1 and TRBJ2-1, with D perhaps TRBD1 (5 bases). The CDR3 runs 13 residues. Germline loops: CDR1 SGHRS, CDR2 YFSETQ.